The source of this T cell receptor beta chain is a study of PD-1 blockade in mismatch repair-deficient tumors. Whole-study context: Patients had some twelve mismatch repair-deficient cancer types, all previously treated and progressing. Study-wide results and caveats: Rapid post-treatment expansion, then contraction, generally preceding radiologic response, marked tumor-resident clones.

Germline V gene lookup returns CDR1 LGHNT and CDR2 FRNRAP. The V end was cut by 1 base, the J end by 10 bases, with 12 bases between. This CDR3 has 13 residues. Sequencing used immunoSEQ multiplex PCR; TCRdb keeps in-frame clones, though not all of them. The repertoire consists of 20,000 to 25,000 clones, with roughly 86% occurring once and the leading ten covering 17%. TCR sequencing covered a few patients who responded to pembrolizumab. About this clone: Its antigen is undetermined.

The TCR sequence derives from an adult with mismatch repair-deficient cancer. The source was peripheral blood, collected 2 weeks after starting pembrolizumab. This chain joins TRBV12-5 and TRBJ2-3, with a weak D call TRBD1 (5 bases). In nucleotides, the CDR3 is TGTGCTAGTGGTTTGGCTCCTCAGGGTCCGCAGTATTTT. It is translated as CASGLAPQGPQYF. Looking up the rest from reference TRBV12-5 and TRBJ2-3 gives the full variable domain: DARVTQTPRHKVTEMGQEVTMRCQPILGHNTVFWYRQTMMQGLELLAYFRNRAPLDDSGMPKDRFSAEMPDATLATLKIQPSEPRDSAVYFCASGLAPQGPQYFGPGTRLTVL.